Listed below are T cell receptor beta chains from one sample, sequenced in a study of OX40 agonist ivuxolimab in advanced cancers. Here immunoSEQ multiplex PCR was the method, and the copy in TCRdb shows in-frame clones only, minus some. The sample lists under 40,000 clones; about four fifths were seen once. The material was CD4+ or CD8+ T cells sorted from blood, obtained in a trial of the OX40 agonist ivuxolimab. Every receptor here comes from an adult with an advanced solid tumor such as melanoma, head and neck, liver or kidney cancer. Both conserved end residues are part of each CDR3. The order of the fields is clone size, V gene, D gene, J gene, CDR3 protein, CDR3 DNA. The D gene is left open where the match is weak. Expanded clones get a size class; other rows say once, few or many, or leave the size out.

abundance: .
v_gene: TRBV30
d_gene: .
j_gene: TRBJ2-2
CDR3aa: CAWSVPPPLGTGELFF
CDR3nt: TGTGCCTGGAGTGTACCCCCCCCGTTGGGGACCGGGGAGCTGTTTTTT

abundance: .
v_gene: TRBV6-5
d_gene: .
j_gene: TRBJ1-5
CDR3aa: CASSYSQGGNQPQHF
CDR3nt: TGTGCCAGCAGTTACTCTCAGGGCGGCAATCAGCCCCAGCATTTT

abundance: .
v_gene: TRBV15
d_gene: .
j_gene: TRBJ1-1
CDR3aa: CATSHSTWDTEAFF
CDR3nt: TGTGCCACCAGCCACTCAACTTGGGACACTGAAGCTTTCTTT

abundance: .
v_gene: TRBV6-5
d_gene: .
j_gene: TRBJ2-3
CDR3aa: CASSPRAVADTQYF
CDR3nt: TGTGCCAGCAGTCCCAGGGCGGTTGCAGATACGCAGTATTTT

abundance: .
v_gene: TRBV7-9
d_gene: .
j_gene: TRBJ2-7
CDR3aa: CASSPPYEQYF
CDR3nt: TGTGCCAGCAGCCCCCCCTACGAGCAGTACTTC

abundance: few
v_gene: TRBV28
d_gene: TRBD1
j_gene: TRBJ1-4
CDR3aa: CASSLSGTGGEKLFF
CDR3nt: TGTGCCAGCAGTTTATCCGGGACAGGGGGGGAAAAACTGTTTTTT

abundance: .
v_gene: TRBV25-1
d_gene: .
j_gene: TRBJ2-5
CDR3aa: CASSPGGGRLGQETQYF
CDR3nt: TGTGCCAGCAGTCCAGGAGGAGGGCGCCTAGGACAAGAGACCCAGTACTTC

abundance: .
v_gene: TRBV7-2
d_gene: .
j_gene: TRBJ2-7
CDR3aa: CASSLVQNYEQYF
CDR3nt: TGTGCCAGCAGCTTAGTACAGAACTACGAGCAGTACTTC

abundance: .
v_gene: TRBV14
d_gene: .
j_gene: TRBJ1-4
CDR3aa: CASSHPGKWLLWTNEKLFF
CDR3nt: TGTGCCAGCAGCCACCCCGGGAAGTGGCTGCTGTGGACTAATGAAAAACTGTTTTTT

abundance: .
v_gene: TRBV27
d_gene: .
j_gene: TRBJ2-1
CDR3aa: CASSQNGQLYNEQFF
CDR3nt: TGTGCCAGCAGTCAAAATGGACAGCTTTACAATGAGCAGTTCTTC

abundance: once
v_gene: TRBV7-9
d_gene: TRBD2
j_gene: TRBJ2-5
CDR3aa: CASGLAGDQETQYF
CDR3nt: TGTGCCAGCGGACTAGCGGGGGACCAAGAGACCCAGTACTTC

abundance: .
v_gene: TRBV19
d_gene: .
j_gene: TRBJ1-5
CDR3aa: CASSIMARSPNQPQHF
CDR3nt: TGTGCCAGTAGTATAATGGCGAGAAGTCCCAATCAGCCCCAGCATTTT

abundance: .
v_gene: TRBV2
d_gene: .
j_gene: TRBJ2-2
CDR3aa: CASKRDSANTGELFF
CDR3nt: TGTGCCAGCAAGCGGGACAGCGCGAACACCGGGGAGCTGTTTTTT

abundance: .
v_gene: TRBV6-1
d_gene: TRBD2
j_gene: TRBJ2-3
CDR3aa: CASSELSGGPTDTQYF
CDR3nt: TGTGCCAGCAGTGAACTTAGCGGGGGACCCACAGATACGCAGTATTTT

abundance: .
v_gene: TRBV5-3
d_gene: .
j_gene: TRBJ2-7
CDR3aa: CARSPRRSPYYEQYF
CDR3nt: TGTGCCAGAAGCCCCCGCCGAAGCCCCTACTACGAGCAGTACTTC

abundance: once
v_gene: TRBV5-1
d_gene: .
j_gene: TRBJ2-7
CDR3aa: CASSLRSTGTQTYEQYF
CDR3nt: TGCGCCAGCAGCCTAAGATCGACCGGGACGCAGACCTACGAGCAGTACTTC

abundance: .
v_gene: TRBV5-5
d_gene: .
j_gene: TRBJ2-7
CDR3aa: CASSLSQDYEQYF
CDR3nt: TGTGCCAGCAGCTTGAGCCAGGACTACGAGCAGTACTTC

abundance: .
v_gene: TRBV5-4
d_gene: .
j_gene: TRBJ2-1
CDR3aa: CASSLLRDHNEQFF
CDR3nt: TGTGCCAGCAGCTTGCTGCGGGACCACAATGAGCAGTTCTTC

abundance: .
v_gene: TRBV7-3
d_gene: .
j_gene: TRBJ2-2
CDR3aa: CASSSQGLGELFF
CDR3nt: TGTGCCAGCAGCTCACAGGGTTTAGGGGAGCTGTTTTTT

abundance: once
v_gene: TRBV6-1
d_gene: .
j_gene: TRBJ1-5
CDR3aa: CASTPDLYSNQPQHF
CDR3nt: TGTGCCAGCACCCCGGACCTATATAGCAATCAGCCCCAGCATTTT

abundance: .
v_gene: TRBV7-6
d_gene: TRBD2
j_gene: TRBJ2-5
CDR3aa: CASSLGALFSGREQETQYF
CDR3nt: TGTGCCAGCAGCTTGGGGGCACTTTTTAGCGGGAGGGAGCAAGAGACCCAGTACTTC

abundance: .
v_gene: TRBV19
d_gene: .
j_gene: TRBJ2-3
CDR3aa: CASSRDSGTQYF
CDR3nt: TGTGCCAGTAGCCGGGACTCGGGTACGCAGTATTTT

abundance: few
v_gene: TRBV19
d_gene: TRBD2
j_gene: TRBJ2-5
CDR3aa: CASSTSGSLETQYF
CDR3nt: TGTGCCAGTAGTACTAGCGGGAGCTTGGAGACCCAGTACTTC

abundance: once
v_gene: TRBV30
d_gene: .
j_gene: TRBJ2-5
CDR3aa: CAWSSQSLGQYF
CDR3nt: TGTGCCTGGAGTTCCCAGAGCTTGGGGCAGTACTTC

abundance: .
v_gene: TRBV27
d_gene: TRBD1
j_gene: TRBJ2-6
CDR3aa: CASSLLRAGGNSGANVLTF
CDR3nt: TGTGCCAGCAGTTTGCTCAGGGCAGGGGGCAACTCTGGGGCCAACGTCCTGACTTTC

abundance: .
v_gene: TRBV19
d_gene: .
j_gene: TRBJ1-6
CDR3aa: CASSPGQYNSPLHF
CDR3nt: TGTGCCAGTAGCCCCGGACAGTATAATTCACCCCTCCACTTT

abundance: .
v_gene: TRBV6-4
d_gene: .
j_gene: TRBJ2-3
CDR3aa: CASSRGGSTDTQYF
CDR3nt: TGTGCCAGCAGCCGAGGGGGTAGCACAGATACGCAGTATTTT

abundance: .
v_gene: TRBV28
d_gene: .
j_gene: TRBJ2-7
CDR3aa: CASSSRGTGNYEQYF
CDR3nt: TGTGCCAGCAGTTCCCGAGGAACAGGGAACTACGAGCAGTACTTC

abundance: .
v_gene: TRBV7-2
d_gene: TRBD1
j_gene: TRBJ2-2
CDR3aa: CASSLIGQGVGELFF
CDR3nt: TGTGCCAGCAGCTTAATTGGACAGGGGGTCGGGGAGCTGTTTTTT

abundance: few
v_gene: TRBV28
d_gene: TRBD1
j_gene: TRBJ2-7
CDR3aa: CASNSPRQGSYEQYF
CDR3nt: TGTGCCAGCAACTCTCCCCGACAGGGCTCCTACGAGCAGTACTTC

abundance: .
v_gene: TRBV4-1
d_gene: TRBD1
j_gene: TRBJ2-1
CDR3aa: CASSQVRGQYNEQFF
CDR3nt: TGCGCCAGCAGCCAAGTCAGGGGGCAGTACAATGAGCAGTTCTTC

abundance: few
v_gene: TRBV6-1
d_gene: .
j_gene: TRBJ2-7
CDR3aa: CASSDWGFYEQYF
CDR3nt: TGTGCCAGCAGTGACTGGGGCTTCTACGAGCAGTACTTC

abundance: .
v_gene: TRBV9
d_gene: TRBD2
j_gene: TRBJ2-7
CDR3aa: CASSVHPSGRYEQYF
CDR3nt: TGTGCCAGCAGCGTCCACCCTAGCGGCCGTTACGAGCAGTACTTC

abundance: .
v_gene: TRBV7-9
d_gene: .
j_gene: TRBJ1-1
CDR3aa: CASSGGANTEAFF
CDR3nt: TGTGCCAGCAGTGGAGGGGCAAACACTGAAGCTTTCTTT

abundance: .
v_gene: TRBV7-9
d_gene: .
j_gene: TRBJ1-6
CDR3aa: CASSLGGLAEKNPSPLHF
CDR3nt: TGTGCCAGCAGCTTAGGGGGACTGGCAGAGAAAAATCCTTCACCCCTCCACTTT

abundance: once
v_gene: TRBV5-1
d_gene: .
j_gene: TRBJ2-5
CDR3aa: CASSSSPAEQETQYF
CDR3nt: TGCGCCAGCAGCTCCTCCCCAGCGGAGCAAGAGACCCAGTACTTC

abundance: few
v_gene: TRBV19
d_gene: .
j_gene: TRBJ2-6
CDR3aa: CASSLRHVGPGANVLTF
CDR3nt: TGTGCCAGTAGTCTCCGTCATGTGGGGCCTGGGGCCAACGTCCTGACTTTC

abundance: .
v_gene: TRBV5-1
d_gene: TRBD1
j_gene: TRBJ1-4
CDR3aa: CASRLTGGPNEKLFF
CDR3nt: TGCGCCAGCAGACTTACAGGGGGCCCTAATGAAAAACTGTTTTTT

abundance: .
v_gene: TRBV28
d_gene: TRBD2
j_gene: TRBJ2-5
CDR3aa: CASSLASGQETQYF
CDR3nt: TGTGCCAGCAGTTTGGCTAGCGGCCAAGAGACCCAGTACTTC

abundance: .
v_gene: TRBV6-1
d_gene: TRBD1
j_gene: TRBJ2-7
CDR3aa: CASSGDRVSPYF
CDR3nt: TGTGCCAGCAGTGGGGACAGGGTTTCTCCGTACTTC

abundance: .
v_gene: TRBV7-3
d_gene: .
j_gene: TRBJ2-1
CDR3aa: CASSPRFGTQQFF
CDR3nt: TGTGCCAGCAGCCCCCGATTTGGCACCCAGCAGTTCTTC

abundance: .
v_gene: TRBV30
d_gene: .
j_gene: TRBJ1-3
CDR3aa: CAWTGNLLSGNTIYF
CDR3nt: TGTGCCTGGACGGGAAACCTCCTTTCTGGAAACACCATATATTTT

abundance: .
v_gene: TRBV5-1
d_gene: TRBD1
j_gene: TRBJ2-7
CDR3aa: CASSLEPGGPYEQYF
CDR3nt: TGCGCCAGCAGCTTGGAACCAGGGGGTCCCTACGAGCAGTACTTC

abundance: .
v_gene: TRBV28
d_gene: TRBD1
j_gene: TRBJ1-1
CDR3aa: CASSPADRAFTEAFF
CDR3nt: TGTGCCAGCAGTCCGGCGGACAGGGCATTTACTGAAGCTTTCTTT

abundance: few
v_gene: TRBV5-6
d_gene: TRBD1
j_gene: TRBJ2-7
CDR3aa: CASSRDREGEQYF
CDR3nt: TGTGCCAGCAGTCGGGACAGGGAGGGCGAGCAGTACTTC

abundance: few
v_gene: TRBV15
d_gene: TRBD1
j_gene: TRBJ1-2
CDR3aa: CAPGKQGAIDGYTF
CDR3nt: TGTGCCCCCGGCAAACAGGGGGCGATCGATGGCTACACCTTC

abundance: once
v_gene: TRBV9
d_gene: TRBD2
j_gene: TRBJ2-1
CDR3aa: CASSGLAGGEQFF
CDR3nt: TGTGCCAGCAGCGGTTTAGCGGGAGGGGAGCAGTTCTTC

abundance: .
v_gene: TRBV28
d_gene: .
j_gene: TRBJ1-1
CDR3aa: CASSSWGKTEAFF
CDR3nt: TGTGCCAGCAGTTCTTGGGGAAAAACTGAAGCTTTCTTT

abundance: .
v_gene: TRBV20-1
d_gene: .
j_gene: TRBJ2-1
CDR3aa: CSAPYNEQFF
CDR3nt: TGCAGTGCTCCGTACAATGAGCAGTTCTTC

abundance: .
v_gene: TRBV7-6
d_gene: TRBD1
j_gene: TRBJ1-5
CDR3aa: CASSPGQGDQPQHF
CDR3nt: TGTGCCAGCAGCCCCGGACAGGGGGATCAGCCCCAGCATTTT

abundance: .
v_gene: TRBV7-9
d_gene: TRBD1
j_gene: TRBJ2-7
CDR3aa: CAITGTVPYEQYF
CDR3nt: TGTGCCATTACCGGGACAGTCCCCTACGAGCAGTACTTC

abundance: .
v_gene: TRBV5-1
d_gene: .
j_gene: TRBJ2-3
CDR3aa: CASRLDRETDTQYF
CDR3nt: TGCGCCAGCAGACTTGACCGAGAGACAGATACGCAGTATTTT

abundance: .
v_gene: TRBV18
d_gene: TRBD2
j_gene: TRBJ2-1
CDR3aa: CASSQGGGNNEQFF
CDR3nt: TGTGCCAGCTCACAGGGCGGGGGGAACAATGAGCAGTTCTTC

abundance: .
v_gene: TRBV5-1
d_gene: TRBD1
j_gene: TRBJ2-3
CDR3aa: CASSLEQGARTDTQYF
CDR3nt: TGCGCCAGCAGCTTGGAACAGGGGGCGAGGACAGATACGCAGTATTTT

abundance: .
v_gene: TRBV2
d_gene: .
j_gene: TRBJ1-2
CDR3aa: CASSERGPGYTF
CDR3nt: TGTGCCAGCAGTGAGCGGGGGCCGGGCTACACCTTC

abundance: few
v_gene: TRBV29-1
d_gene: .
j_gene: TRBJ2-1
CDR3aa: CNPRGRGSYNEQFF
CDR3nt: TGCAACCCCCGGGGGAGAGGATCCTACAATGAGCAGTTCTTC

abundance: few
v_gene: TRBV6-5
d_gene: .
j_gene: TRBJ1-3
CDR3aa: CASSYSGGRNTIYF
CDR3nt: TGTGCCAGCAGTTACTCAGGGGGTAGAAACACCATATATTTT

abundance: .
v_gene: TRBV30
d_gene: TRBD1
j_gene: TRBJ1-2
CDR3aa: CAWRTTGDKYGYTF
CDR3nt: TGTGCCTGGAGAACGACAGGGGATAAGTATGGCTACACCTTC

abundance: .
v_gene: TRBV30
d_gene: .
j_gene: TRBJ2-7
CDR3aa: CAWSRGRPPYEQYF
CDR3nt: TGTGCCTGGAGTCGGGGGCGACCCCCCTACGAGCAGTACTTC

abundance: once
v_gene: TRBV29-1
d_gene: TRBD1
j_gene: TRBJ2-1
CDR3aa: CSVDPVRGQYNEQFF
CDR3nt: TGCAGCGTTGACCCGGTGAGGGGGCAATACAATGAGCAGTTCTTC